The T cell receptor (beta chain) under discussion was sequenced for a study of control samples from healthy donors and cancer patients. This clone appeared a few times. With 8 bases removed from V and 6 bases from J, the gap between germline ends came to 10 bases. Germline CDR1 and CDR2: MNHNY and SVGAGI (reference sequence). The CDR3 is 12 residues long. Repertoires were generated with immunoSEQ multiplex PCR, while TCRdb's copy carries only in-frame clones and drops some. The data contain about 82,000 clones, roughly 90% of them singletons. Sequenced sample: blood. V and J are TRBV6-6 and TRBJ2-2, with a possible D match to TRBD1 (6 bases). The clonotype originates from a man aged 45 to 65 in good health. CDR3 nucleotide sequence: TGTGCCAGCTACAGGGACCCCGGGGAGCTGTTTTTT. This sequence encodes CASYRDPGELFF.